This entry describes one TCR beta chain. The sample comes from a study of blood T cell repertoires in COVID-19. In the study overall: Collection of acute and convalescent COVID-19 samples took place in the United States, Italy and Spain. PBMCs, B-cell-depleted T cells, or T cells were the source of the cDNA or gDNA that made up the material.

Germline values: CDR1 SEHNR, CDR2 FQNEAQ (reference sequence). CDR3 length: 14 amino acids. With 2 bases clipped from V and 6 bases from J, the junction kept 3 bases outside the gene matches. In the source study's methods: From reference gene primer amplification, estimates of nucleated cell counts were derived. Repertoires were generated with immunoSEQ multiplex PCR, while TCRdb's copy carries only in-frame clones and drops some. The V and J calls and clone size are taken from that table; D and trimming were inferred from the DNA. The sample includes a few hundred thousand clones, 70% to 90% of them seen just once.

The V call is TRBV7-9, the J call TRBJ2-2, with 7 nucleotides matching TRBD2. The clonotype originates from a woman over 75 with acute or convalescent COVID-19. Material for sequencing was peripheral blood. This chain's CDR3 is CASSLLAGAGELFF. For the CDR3, the DNA is TGTGCCAGCAGCTTACTCGCGGGAGCCGGGGAGCTGTTTTTT.